This T cell receptor (beta chain) was sequenced for a study of blood T cell repertoires in COVID-19. Study overall: Sample material is recorded as cDNA or gDNA derived from T cells, B-cell-depleted T cells, or PBMCs.

As handled by the study authors: How many nucleated cells were present was estimated from reference gene primer amplification. This table comes from immunoSEQ multiplex PCR, and its TCRdb copy is limited to in-frame clones, with some not included. The V and J calls and the clone size are those of that table, but D and trimming were determined from the DNA. Among approximately 200,000 clones listed, 65% to 85% were seen once. In the case of this clone: The same CDR3 can be traced to other DNA sequences in this sample.

The CDR3 totals 13 residues. Germline CDR1 and CDR2: SGHNT and YYREEE (reference sequence). The V and J ends lost 0 bases and 1 base respectively, with 4 bases between them. The TCR sequence derives from a woman aged 25 to 45 with acute or convalescent COVID-19. Sequencing was carried out using peripheral blood. The chain links TRBV5-4 to TRBJ1-2; D is ambiguous. The CDR3 sequence: CASSLGGNYGYTF. CDR3 DNA: TGTGCCAGCAGCTTGGGCGGTAACTATGGCTACACCTTC.